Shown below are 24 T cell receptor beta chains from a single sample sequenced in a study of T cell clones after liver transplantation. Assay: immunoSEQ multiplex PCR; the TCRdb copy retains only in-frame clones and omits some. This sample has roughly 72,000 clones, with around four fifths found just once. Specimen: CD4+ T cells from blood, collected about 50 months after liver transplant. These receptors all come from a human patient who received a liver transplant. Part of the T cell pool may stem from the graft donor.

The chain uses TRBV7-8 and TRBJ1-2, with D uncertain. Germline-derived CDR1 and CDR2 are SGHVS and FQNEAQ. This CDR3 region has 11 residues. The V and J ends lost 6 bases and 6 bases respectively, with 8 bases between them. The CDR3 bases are TGTGCCAGCAGGGAATCGGATGGCTACACCTTC. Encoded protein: CASRESDGYTF.

CDR3 protein: CASSISGFSEPYEQYF. For the CDR3, the DNA is TGTGCCAGTAGTATCTCAGGGTTCAGTGAGCCCTACGAGCAGTACTTC. The genes are TRBV19 and TRBJ2-7, with D possibly being TRBD1 (5 bases). The CDR3 runs to 16 residues. V lost 3 bases and J 2 bases, leaving 17 bases between the germline ends. Germline CDR1 and CDR2: LNHDA and SQIVND (reference sequence).

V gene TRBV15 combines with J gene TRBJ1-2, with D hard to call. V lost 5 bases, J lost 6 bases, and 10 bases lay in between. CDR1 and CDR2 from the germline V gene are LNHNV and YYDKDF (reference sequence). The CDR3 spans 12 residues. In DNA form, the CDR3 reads TGTGCCACCAGCCGGCGAGGGAATGGCTACACCTTC. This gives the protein CATSRRGNGYTF.

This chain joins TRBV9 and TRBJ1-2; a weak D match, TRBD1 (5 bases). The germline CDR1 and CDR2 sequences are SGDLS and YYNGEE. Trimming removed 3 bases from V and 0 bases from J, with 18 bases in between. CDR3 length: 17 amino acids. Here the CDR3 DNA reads TGTGCCAGCAGCGCGGGGGAGTCAGGTCCAGCTAACTATGGCTACACCTTC. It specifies CASSAGESGPANYGYTF.

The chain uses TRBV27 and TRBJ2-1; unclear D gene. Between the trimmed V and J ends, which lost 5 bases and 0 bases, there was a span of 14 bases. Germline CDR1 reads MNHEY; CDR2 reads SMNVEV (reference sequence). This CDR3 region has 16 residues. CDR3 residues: CASSPIWASSYNEQFF. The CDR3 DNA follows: TGTGCCAGCAGTCCTATATGGGCTAGCTCCTACAATGAGCAGTTCTTC.

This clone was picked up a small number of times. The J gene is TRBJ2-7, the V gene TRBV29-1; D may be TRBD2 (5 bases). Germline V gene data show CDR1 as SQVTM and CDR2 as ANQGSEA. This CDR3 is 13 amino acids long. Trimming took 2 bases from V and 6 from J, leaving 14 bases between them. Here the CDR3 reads CSVERSVGGEQYF. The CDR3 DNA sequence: TGCAGCGTTGAAAGGAGTGTTGGAGGCGAGCAGTACTTC.

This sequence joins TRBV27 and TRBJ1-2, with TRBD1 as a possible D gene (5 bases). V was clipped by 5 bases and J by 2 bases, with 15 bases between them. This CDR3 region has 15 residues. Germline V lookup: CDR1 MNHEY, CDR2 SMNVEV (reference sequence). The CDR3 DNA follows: TGTGCCAGCAGTACCAGGGCAGCCTCAAACTATGGCTACACCTTC. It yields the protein CASSTRAASNYGYTF.

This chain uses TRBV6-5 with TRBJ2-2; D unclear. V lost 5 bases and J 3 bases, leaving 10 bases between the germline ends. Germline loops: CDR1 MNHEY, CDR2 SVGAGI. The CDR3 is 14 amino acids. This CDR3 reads CASSGVRHTGELFF. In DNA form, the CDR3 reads TGTGCCAGCAGTGGGGTACGTCACACCGGGGAGCTGTTTTTT.

The CDR3 region is CATEAGPSGANVLTF. Written as DNA, the CDR3 is TGTGCCACAGAAGCTGGTCCCTCTGGGGCCAACGTCCTGACTTTC. The chain employs TRBV11-1 and TRBJ2-6, with D uncertain. The ends were cut back, 10 bases at V and 0 bases at J, with 13 bases in the middle. Germline V gene data show CDR1 as SGHAT and CDR2 as FQDESV (reference sequence). The CDR3 consists of 15 residues.

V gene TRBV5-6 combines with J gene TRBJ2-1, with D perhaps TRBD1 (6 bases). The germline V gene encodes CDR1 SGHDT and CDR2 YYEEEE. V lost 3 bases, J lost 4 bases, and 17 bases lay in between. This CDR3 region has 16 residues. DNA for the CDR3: TGTGCCAGCAGCTGGACTCAGGGGATGGGATACAATGAGCAGTTCTTC. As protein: CASSWTQGMGYNEQFF.

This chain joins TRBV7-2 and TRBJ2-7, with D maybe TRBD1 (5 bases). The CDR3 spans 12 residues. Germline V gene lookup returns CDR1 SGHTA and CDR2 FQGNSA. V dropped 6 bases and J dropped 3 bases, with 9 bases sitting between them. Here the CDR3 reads CASRQDSYEQYF. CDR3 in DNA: TGTGCCAGCAGACAAGACAGCTACGAGCAGTACTTC.

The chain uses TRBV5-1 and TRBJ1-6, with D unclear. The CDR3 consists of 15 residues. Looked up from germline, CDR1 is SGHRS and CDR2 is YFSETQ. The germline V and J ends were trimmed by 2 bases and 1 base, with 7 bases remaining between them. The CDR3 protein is CASSLGSSYNSPLHF. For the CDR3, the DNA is TGCGCCAGCAGCTTAGGTTCGTCCTATAATTCACCCCTCCACTTT.

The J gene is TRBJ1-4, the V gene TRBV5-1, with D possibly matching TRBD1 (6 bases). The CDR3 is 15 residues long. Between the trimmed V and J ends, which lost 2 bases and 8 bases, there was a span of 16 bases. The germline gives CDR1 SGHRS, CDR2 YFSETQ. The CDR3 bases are TGCGCCAGCAGCTTAGAACAGGGAGGTCAAGAAAAACTGTTTTTT. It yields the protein CASSLEQGGQEKLFF.

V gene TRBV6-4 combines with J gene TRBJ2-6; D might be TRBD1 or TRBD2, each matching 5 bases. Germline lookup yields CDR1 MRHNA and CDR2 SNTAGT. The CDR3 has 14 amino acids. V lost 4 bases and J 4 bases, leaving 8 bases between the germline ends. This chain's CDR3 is CASSAGDGANVLTF. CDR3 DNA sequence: TGTGCCAGCAGTGCCGGGGACGGGGCCAACGTCCTGACTTTC.

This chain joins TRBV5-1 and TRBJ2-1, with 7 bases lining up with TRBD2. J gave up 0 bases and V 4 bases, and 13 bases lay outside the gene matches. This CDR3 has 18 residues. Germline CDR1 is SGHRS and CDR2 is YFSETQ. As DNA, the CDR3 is TGCGCCAGCAGCCCGGCCCTTGTACTAGCGAGCTCCTACAATGAGCAGTTCTTC. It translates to CASSPALVLASSYNEQFF.

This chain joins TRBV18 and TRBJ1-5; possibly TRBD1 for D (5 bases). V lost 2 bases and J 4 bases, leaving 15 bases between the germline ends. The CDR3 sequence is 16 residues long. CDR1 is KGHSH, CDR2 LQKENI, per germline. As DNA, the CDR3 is TGTGCCAGCTCACCAAGTACCCTGCAGGGAAATCAGCCCCAGCATTTT. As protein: CASSPSTLQGNQPQHF.

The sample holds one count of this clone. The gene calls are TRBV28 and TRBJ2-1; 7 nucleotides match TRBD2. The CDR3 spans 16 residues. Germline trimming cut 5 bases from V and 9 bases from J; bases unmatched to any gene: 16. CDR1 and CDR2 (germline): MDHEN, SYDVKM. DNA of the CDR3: TGTGCCAGCAGTACAAACGAAGCGGGAAGATACTCTGAGCAGTTCTTC. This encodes CASSTNEAGRYSEQFF.

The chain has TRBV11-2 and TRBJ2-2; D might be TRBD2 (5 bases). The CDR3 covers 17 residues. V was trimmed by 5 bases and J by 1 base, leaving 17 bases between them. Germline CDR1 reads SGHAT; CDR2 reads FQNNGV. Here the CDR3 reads CASSQGSSGENTGELFF. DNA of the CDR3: TGTGCCAGCAGCCAAGGCAGCAGCGGAGAGAACACCGGGGAGCTGTTTTTT.

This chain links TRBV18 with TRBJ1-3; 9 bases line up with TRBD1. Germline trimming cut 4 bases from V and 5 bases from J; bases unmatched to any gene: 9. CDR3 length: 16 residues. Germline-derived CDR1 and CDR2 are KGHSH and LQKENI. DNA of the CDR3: TGTGCCAGCTCACTAACAGGGGGCACGGGAAGAAACACCATATATTTT. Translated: CASSLTGGTGRNTIYF.

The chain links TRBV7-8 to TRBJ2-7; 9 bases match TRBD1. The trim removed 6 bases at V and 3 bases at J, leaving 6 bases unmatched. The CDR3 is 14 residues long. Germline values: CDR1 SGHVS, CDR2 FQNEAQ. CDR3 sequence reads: CASSYRQGGYEQYF. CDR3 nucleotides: TGTGCCAGCAGTTATCGACAGGGGGGCTACGAGCAGTACTTC.

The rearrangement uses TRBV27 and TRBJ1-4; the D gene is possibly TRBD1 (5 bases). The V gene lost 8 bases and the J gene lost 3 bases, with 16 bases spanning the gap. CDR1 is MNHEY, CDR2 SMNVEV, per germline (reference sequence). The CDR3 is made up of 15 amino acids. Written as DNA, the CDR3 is TGTGCCAGCCCCTTGGGGGAGGCCTCTAATGAAAAACTGTTTTTT. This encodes CASPLGEASNEKLFF.

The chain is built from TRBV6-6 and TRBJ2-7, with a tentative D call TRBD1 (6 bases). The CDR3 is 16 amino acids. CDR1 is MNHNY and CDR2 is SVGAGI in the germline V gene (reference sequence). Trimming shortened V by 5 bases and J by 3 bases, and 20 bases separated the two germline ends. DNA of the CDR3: TGTGCCAGCAGTCCGGGACACCGCCTCAAGGACTACGAGCAGTACTTC. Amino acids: CASSPGHRLKDYEQYF.

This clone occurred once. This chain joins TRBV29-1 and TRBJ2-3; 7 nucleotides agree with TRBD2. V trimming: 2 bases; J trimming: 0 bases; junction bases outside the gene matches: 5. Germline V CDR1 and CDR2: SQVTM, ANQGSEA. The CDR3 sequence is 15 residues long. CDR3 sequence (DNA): TGCAGCGTTGAACGTCGAGCGGGAAGCACAGATACGCAGTATTTT. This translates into CSVERRAGSTDTQYF.

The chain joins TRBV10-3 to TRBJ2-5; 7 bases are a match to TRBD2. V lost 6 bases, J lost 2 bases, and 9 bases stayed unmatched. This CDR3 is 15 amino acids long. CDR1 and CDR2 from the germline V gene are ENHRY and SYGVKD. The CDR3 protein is CAISSSGGEQETQYF. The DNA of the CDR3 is TGTGCCATCAGCTCTAGCGGAGGGGAGCAAGAGACCCAGTACTTC.